This entry lists 32 T cell receptor beta chains sequenced from one sample in a study of response to subunit inactivated influenza vaccine. TCRdb independently ran MiXCR on the RT-PCR reads; one entry per CDR3 protein. The table records a few hundred thousand distinct CDR3 sequences, about 15% of them present only once. This material consisted of PBMCs from blood, taken approximately 13 days after vaccination. These TCRs come from a man in his fifties who received an inactivated influenza vaccine.

In its sample, this clonotype was seen a few times. The J gene is TRBJ2-5, the V gene TRBV6-5; D is undetermined. CDR1 and CDR2 from the germline V gene are MNHEY and SVGAGI. The CDR3 sequence is 13 residues long. Trimming took 0 bases from V and 5 from J, leaving 7 bases between them. CDR3 protein: CASSYSRWETQYF. The CDR3 nucleotides read TGTGCCAGCAGTTACTCGCGATGGGAGACCCAGTACTTC.

This clonotype was counted at least ten times. The chain couples TRBV12-3 or TRBV12-4 to TRBJ2-2, with D hard to call. V lost 5 bases, J lost 6 bases, and 10 bases lay in between. The CDR3 covers 13 residues. In DNA form, the CDR3 reads TGTGCCAGCAGTCGACGAGCCCCCGGGGAGCTGTTTTTT. Its translation: CASSRRAPGELFF.

This clonotype was seen more than once but under ten times. This rearrangement joins TRBV7-9 to TRBJ1-5; 9 bases align to TRBD1. The trim removed 3 bases at V and 4 bases at J, leaving 4 bases unmatched. Germline CDR1 is SEHNR and CDR2 is FQNEAQ (reference sequence). This CDR3 is built from 15 residues. The CDR3 protein is CASSFGTGQNQPQHF. The CDR3, as DNA: TGTGCCAGCAGCTTCGGGACAGGGCAGAATCAGCCCCAGCATTTT.

There are a few counts of this clonotype. The chain combines TRBV20-1 with TRBJ1-6; D is possibly TRBD1 (5 bases). Germline V gene lookup returns CDR1 DFQATT and CDR2 SNEGSKA (reference sequence). The CDR3 has 16 amino acids. V was clipped by 3 bases and J by 1 base, with 13 bases between them. The CDR3 is CSASGTEGSYNSPLHF. CDR3 DNA: TGCAGTGCTAGCGGGACGGAGGGGTCCTATAATTCACCCCTCCACTTT.

The sample holds a few counts of this clonotype. The chain joins TRBV12-3 or TRBV12-4 to TRBJ2-1, with TRBD2 identical over 7 bases. Unmatched junction bases numbered 12, after V lost 6 bases and J lost 4 bases. The CDR3 has 16 residues. In DNA, the CDR3 is TGTGCCAGCAGGCGTGGGGGGGGAGGAGCATACAATGAGCAGTTCTTC. This encodes CASRRGGGGAYNEQFF.

This chain connects TRBV14 to TRBJ2-1; 14 bases fit TRBD2. The CDR3 is 18 amino acids. V was pared by 1 base and J by 7 bases, with 9 bases of the junction left unmatched. Germline CDR1 SGHDN, CDR2 FVKESK. The DNA for the CDR3 is TGTGCCAGCAGCCAAGGACTAGCGGGAGGGCAGGCAGGAAATGAGCAGTTCTTC. Residues: CASSQGLAGGQAGNEQFF.

This clonotype has a count of ten or more. This chain links TRBV28 with TRBJ2-7, with D perhaps TRBD2 (6 bases). CDR1 and CDR2 (germline): MDHEN, SYDVKM. V shed 3 bases and J shed 4 bases, with 7 bases lying between them. This CDR3 contains 12 residues. CDR3 loop: CASSFAGYEQYF. The CDR3 DNA follows: TGTGCCAGCAGTTTCGCGGGATACGAGCAGTACTTC.

This clonotype turned up a few times. The chain employs TRBV20-1 and TRBJ2-2; D is undetermined. V was cut by 1 base and J by 4 bases, with 10 bases left in between. Germline CDR1 and CDR2: DFQATT and SNEGSKA (reference sequence). The CDR3 extends over 14 amino acids. Here the CDR3 reads CSARVGGSTGELFF. The CDR3 coding sequence is TGCAGTGCTAGAGTAGGCGGCTCCACCGGGGAGCTGTTTTTT.

In its sample, this clonotype was seen many times. V gene TRBV12-3 or TRBV12-4 combines with J gene TRBJ2-7; D is possibly TRBD1 or TRBD2 (5 bases each). V lost 6 bases, J lost 7 bases, and 22 bases lay in between. This CDR3 spans 15 amino acids. CDR3 nucleotide sequence: TGTGCCAGCAGCCAGAAGGGACCGCCGCTCTTTGAGCAGTACTTC. The encoded protein is CASSQKGPPLFEQYF.

This clonotype was seen only a few times. V and J are TRBV14 and TRBJ1-1, with TRBD1 matching 7 bases. V trimming: 5 bases; J trimming: 0 bases; junction bases outside the gene matches: 6. Germline CDR1 reads SGHDN; CDR2 reads FVKESK. The CDR3 is 15 amino acids. The CDR3 DNA is TGTGCCAGCAGCGTTCGGGACAGCCTGAACACTGAAGCTTTCTTT. Protein: CASSVRDSLNTEAFF.

In DNA form, the CDR3 reads TGTGCCACCGCCCTATCGGCAGGGAAAGAGACCCAGTACTTC. Amino acid sequence: CATALSAGKETQYF. The chain combines TRBV10-3 with TRBJ2-5; weak D call: TRBD1 (5 bases). Per germline, CDR1 ENHRY and CDR2 SYGVKD. V shed 10 bases and J shed 3 bases, with 18 bases lying between them. The CDR3 is 14 amino acids.

This clonotype was found a few times. The chain employs TRBV7-9 and TRBJ2-3; TRBD2 agrees at 11 bases. V was clipped by 4 bases and J by 7 bases; unmatched bases: 4. Per the germline V gene, CDR1 is SEHNR and CDR2 is FQNEAQ (reference sequence). There are 14 residues in the CDR3. The CDR3 bases are TGTGCCAGCAGCTCCGGACTAGCGGGCTATACGCAGTATTTT. As protein: CASSSGLAGYTQYF.

A word on this clonotype: At one end the junction does not follow the germline gene, possibly because of a read error. For the CDR3, the DNA is TGCAGTGTTAGATCTGGGTACACCGGGGAGCTGTTTTTT. Amino acids: CSVRSGYTGELFF. The chain couples TRBV20-1 to TRBJ2-2; no clear D. The CDR3 runs 13 residues. CDR1 and CDR2 (germline): DFQATT, SNEGSKA (reference sequence).

This clonotype was seen a handful of times. The chain has TRBV10-3 and TRBJ2-7; possibly TRBD1 or TRBD2 for D (5 bases each). The CDR3 consists of 13 residues. V lost 0 bases and J 2 bases, leaving 5 bases between the germline ends. Germline-derived CDR1 and CDR2 are ENHRY and SYGVKD. The CDR3 nucleotides are TGTGCCATCAGTGAGTCGGGGGCCTACGAGCAGTACTTC. Its translation is CAISESGAYEQYF.

CDR3 sequence reads: CSVEWGVTTGELFF. The CDR3 DNA reads TGCAGCGTTGAATGGGGAGTGACTACCGGGGAGCTGTTTTTT. The chain couples TRBV29-1 to TRBJ2-2; possible D gene TRBD2, 5 bases. V lost 2 bases, J lost 5 bases, and 12 bases lay in between. Germline V gives CDR1 SQVTM, CDR2 ANQGSEA. This CDR3 is 14 amino acids long.

Only a few counts were recorded for this clonotype. The CDR3 sequence: CASSWTTGMNTEAFF. The CDR3, as DNA: TGTGCCAGCAGCTGGACGACAGGGATGAACACTGAAGCTTTCTTT. V is TRBV7-2 and J is TRBJ1-1; 7 bases are shared with TRBD1. The junction had 5 bases not matched to a gene; V was cut back by 4 bases and J by 0 bases. Per germline, CDR1 SGHTA and CDR2 FQGNSA. The CDR3 runs to 15 residues.

This clonotype has at least ten counts. The genes are TRBV27 and TRBJ2-7; D gene ambiguous. Per germline, CDR1 MNHEY and CDR2 SMNVEV (reference sequence). The CDR3 is 12 amino acids. V was cut by 7 bases and J by 3 bases, with 10 bases left in between. CDR3 sequence (DNA): TGTGCCAGCACCTCGGGTAGCTACGAGCAGTACTTC. It is translated as CASTSGSYEQYF.

In this sample, this clonotype turned up a few times. This chain joins TRBV9 and TRBJ2-1; possibly TRBD1 for D (6 bases). The V gene's germline CDR1 is SGDLS and CDR2 YYNGEE. V was cut by 1 base and J by 8 bases, with 13 bases left in between. The CDR3 loop spans 14 amino acids. DNA of the CDR3: TGTGCCAGCAGCGTATCCGGGACAAACGATGAGCAGTTCTTC. This codes for CASSVSGTNDEQFF.

This chain links TRBV7-2 with TRBJ2-1, with TRBD2 as a possible D gene (6 bases). The germline gives CDR1 SGHTA, CDR2 FQGNSA. The CDR3 is made up of 11 amino acids. V was pared by 7 bases and J by 8 bases, with 9 bases between. For the CDR3, the DNA is TGTGCCAGCACGCGGGATTATGAGCAGTTCTTC. This translates into CASTRDYEQFF.

This clonotype was detected a few times. The chain carries TRBV7-9 and TRBJ1-2; a weak D match, TRBD1 (6 bases). In germline, CDR1 is SEHNR, CDR2 FQNEAQ (reference sequence). The CDR3 is 17 residues long. The V end lost 1 base, the J end lost 0 bases, and 15 bases lay between the germline ends. The CDR3 sequence: CASSLVPDSLTNYGYTF. The CDR3, as DNA: TGTGCCAGCAGCTTAGTTCCGGACAGCCTTACTAACTATGGCTACACCTTC.

This clonotype came up many times. This chain's CDR3 is CATSDLAGNQPQHF. The DNA for the CDR3 is TGTGCCACCAGTGATTTAGCAGGAAATCAGCCCCAGCATTTT. The V call is TRBV24-1, the J call TRBJ1-5, with D hard to call. The CDR3 has 14 residues. CDR1 is KGHDR and CDR2 is SFDVKD in the germline V gene. Trimming took off 1 base at V and 4 bases at J, with 7 bases between the two ends.

This clonotype appeared a few times. The CDR3: CASSIRLANEQFF. The CDR3 DNA reads as TGTGCCAGTAGTATAAGACTAGCCAATGAGCAGTTCTTC. This chain uses TRBV19 with TRBJ2-1; 7 nucleotides match TRBD2. Germline assignment: CDR1 LNHDA and CDR2 SQIVND (reference sequence). The junction had 1 base not matched to a gene; V was cut back by 2 bases and J by 6 bases. This CDR3 has 13 amino acids.

This clonotype has a handful of counts. The chain joins TRBV5-1 to TRBJ2-1, with 7 bases aligning to TRBD1. The CDR3 is 15 residues long. Germline V lookup: CDR1 SGHRS, CDR2 YFSETQ. Trimming took 4 bases from V and 14 from J; bases not matched to a gene: 18. The CDR3 loop reads CASSHILDRRLQKFF. CDR3 nucleotide sequence: TGCGCCAGCAGCCATATATTGGACAGGCGTCTACAGAAGTTCTTC.

This clonotype was picked up a small number of times. The chain combines TRBV4-3 with TRBJ1-5; D not resolved. The CDR3 contains 13 residues. Germline loops: CDR1 LGHNA, CDR2 YSLEER. Trimming removed 0 bases at V and 6 bases at J, with 6 bases between. The CDR3 loop is CASSQDHTQPQHF. CDR3 DNA: TGCGCCAGCAGCCAAGATCATACTCAGCCCCAGCATTTT.

The chain recombines TRBV29-1 with TRBJ2-7; D might be TRBD1 (5 bases). The CDR3 is made up of 11 amino acids. Looked up from germline, CDR1 is SQVTM and CDR2 is ANQGSEA. The ends were cut back, 4 bases at V and 6 bases at J, with 10 bases in the middle. In nucleotides, the CDR3 is TGCAGCGTTGGCAGGGCGGCCGAGCAGTACTTC. Amino acids: CSVGRAAEQYF.

The rearrangement links TRBV6-2 or TRBV6-3 to TRBJ2-7; either TRBD1 or TRBD2 may fit D (5 bases each). The CDR3 has 15 residues. Germline V gives CDR1 MNHEY, CDR2 SVGEGT. V was shortened by 7 bases and J by 3 bases, with 19 bases between the two germline ends. CDR3 region: CASTPPFGGFYEQYF. The CDR3 DNA reads as TGTGCCAGCACCCCACCTTTTGGGGGTTTCTACGAGCAGTACTTC.

V gene TRBV7-6 combines with J gene TRBJ2-2; no clear D gene. Germline CDR1 reads SGHVS; CDR2 reads FNYEAQ. V shed 3 bases and J shed 0 bases, with 8 bases lying between them. The CDR3 has 15 residues. CDR3 sequence: CASSLMTSNTGELFF. The CDR3 DNA follows: TGTGCCAGCAGCTTGATGACTTCGAACACCGGGGAGCTGTTTTTT. Drawing the rest from reference TRBV7-6 and TRBJ2-2, the complete variable domain is GAGVSQSPRYKVTKRGQDVALRCDPISGHVSLYWYRQALGQGPEFLTYFNYEAQQDKSGLPNDRFSAERPEGSISTLTIQRTEQRDSAMYRCASSLMTSNTGELFFGEGSRLTVL.

J is TRBJ2-3 and V is TRBV18; the D is unclear. Trimming took off 3 bases at V and 7 bases at J, with 11 bases between the two ends. This CDR3 spans 13 amino acids. CDR1 is KGHSH, CDR2 LQKENI, per germline. The CDR3 DNA reads as TGTGCCAGCTCACCGGATAAGAGAAATACGCAGTATTTT. Amino acids: CASSPDKRNTQYF.

CDR3 in DNA: TGCAGCGTGGATTTTGGACAGGGGTTCTATGGCTACACCTTC. This sequence encodes CSVDFGQGFYGYTF. This rearrangement joins TRBV29-1 to TRBJ1-2; 9 bases are shared with TRBD1. Per germline, CDR1 SQVTM and CDR2 ANQGSEA. This CDR3 comprises 14 residues. V gave up 6 bases and J gave up 4 bases; unmatched junction bases: 9.

This clonotype was counted ten times or more. The rearrangement uses TRBV4-2 and TRBJ1-1, with TRBD1 as a possible D gene (5 bases). Looked up from germline, CDR1 is LGHNA and CDR2 is YNFKEQ. Trimming took off 1 base at V and 4 bases at J, with 10 bases between the two ends. The CDR3 is made up of 14 amino acids. The CDR3 region has the DNA TGTGCCAGCAGCCAAGGAGGCGGGGGCACTGAAGCTTTCTTT. It translates to CASSQGGGGTEAFF.

In this sample, this clonotype turned up many times. The chain is built from TRBV12-3 or TRBV12-4 and TRBJ1-1; D unresolved. CDR3 length equals 14 residues. The germline V and J ends were trimmed by 3 bases and 1 base, with 9 bases remaining between them. The CDR3 reads CASSFAGSNTEAFF. The CDR3 nucleotides are TGTGCCAGCAGTTTTGCAGGCTCGAACACTGAAGCTTTCTTT.

The rearrangement links TRBV4-1 to TRBJ2-2; perhaps D is TRBD1 or TRBD2 (6 bases each). Germline V gene lookup returns CDR1 MGHRA and CDR2 YSYEKL. The CDR3 has 16 residues. Trimming stripped 4 bases from V and 2 bases from J, with 14 bases between. CDR3 nucleotide sequence: TGCGCCAGCAGCCGAGGAGGGGGGACCAACACCGGGGAGCTGTTTTTT. Protein: CASSRGGGTNTGELFF.